This TCR beta chain was retrieved from a study of cytotoxic CD8 clonotypes in ibrutinib-treated CLL. Study results and limitations: Against age-matched healthy donors, baseline clonality ran higher and tracked circulating CD8+ T-cell counts.

In regard to this clone: The antigen is not known.

Trimming took off 4 bases at V and 2 bases at J, with 17 bases between the two ends. Germline CDR1 is PRHDT and CDR2 is FYEKMQ (reference sequence). The length of the CDR3 is 16 residues. Here immunoSEQ multiplex PCR was the method, and the copy in TCRdb shows in-frame clones only, minus some. The sample records around 60,000 clones, 45% to 60% being singletons. The sequence was collected from a human donor with chronic lymphocytic leukemia. The source was PBMCs, collected after 12 months of ibrutinib treatment. This chain links TRBV13 with TRBJ2-5; TRBD2 might be the D (7 bases). CDR3 region: CASSSGGGRPQETQYF. CDR3 DNA sequence: TGTGCCAGCAGCTCCGGCGGGGGCCGGCCTCAAGAGACCCAGTACTTC.